This T cell receptor beta chain is from a study of tumor-infiltrating lymphocytes in primary liver carcinoma. Whole-study results and caveats: Blood's top-250-clone fraction was significantly lower than that of tumors (p = 0.039). Tumor region pairs overlapped more than did tumor-adjacent and tumor-blood pairs.

Synthesis of TCR beta cDNA was carried out from 500 ng total RNA with a constant-region primer. Three-round nested multiplex PCR performed with slightly modified ARM-PCR produced the TCR beta libraries. Both of the initial two PCR rounds ran for about 11 cycles and employed TRBV1-TRBV30 forward primers alongside a C-beta reverse primer. TCRdb called the multiplex PCR reads again in MiXCR, with one record for every CDR3 protein. Of 310,000 or so distinct CDR3 sequences in the sample, about 61% were seen once. This clonotype was seen at least ten times. Its matching antigen is unknown. Unsorted whole blood supplied the blood RNA, and germline DNA was isolated too. The CDR3 is 15 amino acids. The V gene end was trimmed by 6 bases and the J gene end by 6 bases; junction bases not matched to a gene: 13. CDR1 and CDR2 (germline): WSHSY, SAAADI.

The sequencing input was peripheral blood. The rearrangement uses TRBV10-2 and TRBJ2-7; 8 bases match TRBD2. The clonotype was recovered from a man aged 35-49 years with primary liver carcinoma and hepatitis B virus infection. CDR3 region: CASRTGGPGLVEQYF. The CDR3 DNA follows: TGCGCCAGCAGAACGGGGGGACCGGGACTAGTCGAGCAGTACTTC.